This T cell receptor beta chain was sequenced during a study of identical twins. In regard to this clonotype: The antigen is not known.

Per germline, CDR1 DFQATT and CDR2 SNEGSKA (reference sequence). The CDR3 covers 17 residues. Study-wide points: For out-of-frame beta sequences, excess twin sharing was weaker. Not following the same donors, the study drew its conclusions from cross-sectional statistical analysis. Part of the zero-insertion signal could reflect confounding by invariant MAIT and iNKT cells.

One entry per CDR3 protein results from TCRdb running MiXCR on the 5' RACE reads. The table records approximately 1.8 million distinct CDR3 sequences, under 35% of them present only once. The rearrangement links TRBV20-1 to TRBJ2-7; TRBD1 matches at 7 bases. The J call may be incorrect, as the DNA end agrees better with TRBJ2-4. This receptor was identified in a newborn girl in good health. Material: cord blood. Here the CDR3 reads CSASLGQTGNVWNIQYF. CDR3 DNA: TGCAGTGCTAGTTTAGGCCAGACAGGGAACGTATGGAACATTCAGTACTTC.